What follows describes a single T cell receptor (beta chain). These data originate in a study of blood T cell repertoires in COVID-19. Some clones are missing from TCRdb's copy, which holds only in-frame ones; the method was immunoSEQ multiplex PCR. This table has over 90,000 clones, approximately 88% appearing once. The TCR originated in a woman in her 70s with acute or convalescent COVID-19. Material: peripheral blood.

The CDR3 DNA reads as TGTGCCAGTAGAAGCCCCGGGACTAGCGGGCCCCTGGGGGAGTATTTT. Translated, it gives CASRSPGTSGPLGEYF. The chain is built from TRBV19 and TRBJ2-3, with 12 positions matching TRBD2. The CDR3 runs 16 residues. V lost 6 bases to trimming and J lost 13 bases; unmatched junction nucleotides: 17. Germline CDR1 is LNHDA and CDR2 is SQIVND (reference sequence).